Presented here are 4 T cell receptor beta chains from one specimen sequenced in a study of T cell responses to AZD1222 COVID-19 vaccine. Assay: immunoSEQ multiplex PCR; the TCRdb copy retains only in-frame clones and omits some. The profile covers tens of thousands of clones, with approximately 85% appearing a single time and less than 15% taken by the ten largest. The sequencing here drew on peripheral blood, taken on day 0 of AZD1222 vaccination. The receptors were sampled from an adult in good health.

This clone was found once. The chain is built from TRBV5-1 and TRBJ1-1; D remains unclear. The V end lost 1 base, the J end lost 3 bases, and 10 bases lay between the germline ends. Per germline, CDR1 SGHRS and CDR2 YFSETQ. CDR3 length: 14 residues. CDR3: CASSLWGDDTEAFF. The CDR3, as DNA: TGCGCCAGCAGCTTGTGGGGAGACGACACTGAAGCTTTCTTT.

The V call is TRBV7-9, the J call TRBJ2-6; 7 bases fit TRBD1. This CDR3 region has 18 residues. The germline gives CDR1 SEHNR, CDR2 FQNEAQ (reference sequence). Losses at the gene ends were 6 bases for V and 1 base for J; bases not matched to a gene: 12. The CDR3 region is CASSFFGTALSGANVLTF. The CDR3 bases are TGTGCCAGCAGTTTCTTCGGGACAGCTTTATCTGGGGCCAACGTCCTGACTTTC. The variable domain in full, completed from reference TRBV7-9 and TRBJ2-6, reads DTGVSQNPRHKITKRGQNVTFRCDPISEHNRLYWYRQTLGQGPEFLTYFQNEAQLEKSRLLSDRFSAERPKGSFSTLEIQRTEQGDSAMYLCASSFFGTALSGANVLTFGAGSRLTVL.

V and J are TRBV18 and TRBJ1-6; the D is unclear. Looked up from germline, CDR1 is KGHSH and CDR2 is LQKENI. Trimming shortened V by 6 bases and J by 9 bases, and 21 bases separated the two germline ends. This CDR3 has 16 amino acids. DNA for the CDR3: TGTGCCAGCTCTTTTGAGGAGCCCGAGTTAAGTTCACCCCTCCACTTT. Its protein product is CASSFEEPELSSPLHF.

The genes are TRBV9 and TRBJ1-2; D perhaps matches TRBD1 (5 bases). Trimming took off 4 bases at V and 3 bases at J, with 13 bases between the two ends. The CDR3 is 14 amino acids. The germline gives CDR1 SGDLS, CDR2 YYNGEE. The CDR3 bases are TGTGCCAGCAGCCCGGCCGGCAGGGACTATGGCTACACCTTC. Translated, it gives CASSPAGRDYGYTF.